One T cell receptor beta chain is described in this entry. This sample was included in a study of blood T cell repertoires in COVID-19. Study background: T cells, B-cell-depleted T cells, or PBMCs supplied cDNA or gDNA.

CDR3 length: 16 amino acids. Trimming cost V 6 bases and J 5 bases; bases outside gene matches: 16. Germline V gene data show CDR1 as MNHEY and CDR2 as SMNVEV (reference sequence). Sequencing was performed with immunoSEQ multiplex PCR; in TCRdb, only in-frame clones are kept and a portion is missing. This sample has under 55,000 clones, with over 70% found just once. Sequences were obtained from peripheral blood. The TCR originated in a man in his 70s with acute or convalescent COVID-19. J is TRBJ2-7 and V is TRBV27; 7 bases are a match to TRBD1. In nucleotides, the CDR3 is TGTGCCAGCAGGGAACGTCGACAGGGAAACTTCCACGAGCAGTACTTC. It is translated as CASRERRQGNFHEQYF.